This record concerns one T cell receptor beta chain sequence. What it binds is unknown. Age- and sex-matched healthy donors served as the control group. FACS was used to enrich TEMRA cells, whereas the CD8+ and CD4+ T cells were obtained by negative isolation. This entry is derived from a study of CD8 T cells in Susac syndrome. Points from the study as a whole: In its TCR sequencing and HLA analysis, the study acknowledged that the number of individuals was relatively small.

RNA was extracted with the RNeasy kit, and a quantity of about 0.45 to 1 ug was reverse transcribed using random hexamers. It was immunoSEQ multiplex PCR that amplified TCR beta CDR3 across 54 Vbeta and 13 Jbeta. MiXCR, applied by TCRdb to the immunoSEQ multiplex PCR reads, yields one record per CDR3 protein. The table has roughly 200,000 distinct CDR3 sequences, approximately 94% seen once. V dropped 1 base and J dropped 2; count of bases not matched to a gene: 8. CDR1 is DFQATT and CDR2 is SNEGSKA in the germline V gene (reference sequence). The CDR3 length is 16 residues. The source of this sequence is a human donor in good health. Sequencing input: CD4+ T cells from PBMCs. This chain connects TRBV20-1 to TRBJ2-3, with 8 bases that match TRBD1. The CDR3 DNA sequence: TGCAGTGCTAGAGTCACCGGGACAGGTCTCACAGATACGCAGTATTTT. This encodes CSARVTGTGLTDTQYF.